This TCR beta chain was sequenced for a study of identical twins. Study findings and constraints: Among monozygotic twins, out-of-frame TCR alpha sharing exceeded what models predicted.

Carrying unique molecular identifiers, the cDNA also gained a universal primer site through template switching. One entry per CDR3 protein results from TCRdb running MiXCR on the 5' RACE reads. The data hold under 900,000 distinct CDR3 sequences, with about 12% observed a single time. As to this clonotype: Its antigen is as yet unknown.

V gave up 3 bases and J gave up 2 bases; unmatched junction bases: 6. The CDR3 is 16 residues long. The V gene's germline CDR1 is KGHDR and CDR2 SFDVKD. Every sampled donor was Caucasian and healthy. The sample was also reused in another study, on yellow fever vaccine responses in identical twins.

Material for sequencing was PBMCs. The V and J genes are TRBV24-1 and TRBJ2-5, with 9 nucleotides matching TRBD1. The receptor was isolated from a woman younger than 30 in good health. CDR3 DNA sequence: TGTGCCACCAGTGATAAAGCCGGGACAGGGCAAGAGACCCAGTACTTC. It encodes CATSDKAGTGQETQYF.